This T cell receptor beta chain was sequenced in a study of blood T cell repertoires in COVID-19 (dated by TCRdb to the early 2020s). About the study as a whole: Samples covering the acute and convalescent phases of COVID-19 were provided by collaborators in the United States, Italy and Spain. Samples came from the ongoing ImmuneRACE study (first 160 participants) plus 1,254 subjects from 6 global collaborators. The prospective study material was composed of cDNA or gDNA derived from T cells, B-cell-depleted T cells, or PBMCs. Deeply sampled blood TCRbeta repertoires from subjects exposed to, actively infected with, or recovered from COVID-19 were included in the dataset. HLA class I and class II types, where available, came from metadata supplied by the sample provider rather than from assay-based typing. The repertoires were released in a freely available public database intended as a resource for research on the immune response to SARS-CoV-2. Sample metadata almost always included a de-identified subject ID, COVID-19 status, age in years and sex.

General conclusions and limits of the study: The quantity of clinical and demographic metadata differed by source and by participant and was supplied without curation.

Trimming at the junction amounts to 6 bases on V and 0 bases on J, and the germline ends lie 8 bases apart. The CDR3 runs 13 amino acids, cysteine and phenylalanine included. Only the CDR3 DNA stays, 39 bases, in frame from base 1. Each collaborating institution followed its own protocols to collect whole blood in K2EDTA tubes. For TCRbeta analysis, collaborators shipped samples as frozen whole blood, isolated PBMCs, or DNA extracted from either of those sample types. In the case of this clone: No cognate antigen has been identified for it. Within one base of it there is no much larger clone, and no base qualities were kept.

The immunoSEQ Assay, a bias-controlled multiplex PCR, was used to amplify TCRbeta CDR3 regions from genomic DNA. The original methods were these. Within the assay, amplification of reference gene primers was used to estimate how many nucleated cells each sample contained. Sequence reads were collapsed and filtered to measure the absolute abundance of every unique TCRbeta CDR3 rearrangement. For each sample, productive Simpson clonality was calculated by taking the square root of Simpson's diversity index across productive rearrangements. TCRdb mirrors the immuneACCESS table, restricted to in-frame sequences. Some clones are absent from its copies; in checked studies, under half trace to an unresolved V gene, and the reason for the others is unknown. The DNA gave D and trimming, while V, J and clone size come from that table. Present in this sample are tens of thousands of clones, roughly four fifths of which were seen just once. Around 27% of the sample comes from the top ten.

Material: peripheral blood. This sequence was found in a human donor in a cohort sampled during active COVID-19. The sequence joins TRBV12-3 or TRBV12-4 to TRBJ2-5, with TRBD1 perhaps the D gene, on 6 matching bases. The nucleotide sequence is given as TGTGCCAGCAGGGGGGACAACCAAGAGACCCAGTACTTC. The resulting protein is CASRGDNQETQYF.